The next 18 T cell receptor beta chains were all read from a single sample in a study of vaccination and CD4 T cells after COVID-19. Sequenced with the Oncomine TCR Beta short-read assay was DNA taken from cultured CD4+ T cells. TCRdb processed the PCR reads anew with MiXCR; each CDR3 protein has one entry. The data show about 23,000 distinct CDR3 sequences, roughly 53% seen once. No cognate antigen is known for these TCRs. The treatment here: roughly 11-day PBMC culture with coronavirus spike peptide pools or control peptides (ViraFEST assay). The source material was CD4+ T cells from blood, cultured in vitro. All receptors derive from a human donor who had recovered from COVID-19.

This clonotype turned up a few times. The chain joins TRBV7-9 to TRBJ1-2; D remains unclear. Trimming removed 5 bases from V and 3 bases from J, with 13 bases in between. This CDR3 spans 14 amino acids. Germline assignment: CDR1 SEHNR and CDR2 FQNEAQ (reference sequence). The CDR3 spells CASSRPEGDYGYTF. CDR3 bases: TGTGCCAGCAGCCGGCCGGAGGGAGACTATGGCTACACCTTC.

The chain carries TRBV14 and TRBJ2-5; 10 bases agree with TRBD2. The CDR3 is made up of 18 amino acids. CDR1 and CDR2 from the germline V gene are SGHDN and FVKESK. With V trimmed by 1 base and J by 0 bases, 8 bases remained unmatched. CDR3 DNA sequence: TGTGCCAGCAGCCAAGGAAGGCTAGCGGGAGCCCACCAAGAGACCCAGTACTTC. Translated: CASSQGRLAGAHQETQYF.

The V and J genes are TRBV20-1 and TRBJ1-4; D perhaps matches TRBD1 (5 bases). This CDR3 region has 13 residues. The V gene's germline CDR1 is DFQATT and CDR2 SNEGSKA (reference sequence). V shed 2 bases and J shed 5 bases, with 9 bases lying between them. The CDR3 is CSARRRDNEKLFF. DNA for the CDR3: TGCAGTGCTAGAAGGCGGGACAATGAAAAACTGTTTTTT.

This clonotype was seen just once. The rearrangement joins TRBV20-1 to TRBJ2-7; D gene ambiguous. V was pared by 3 bases and J by 4 bases, with 7 bases between. This CDR3 is built from 11 residues. Looked up from germline, CDR1 is DFQATT and CDR2 is SNEGSKA (reference sequence). The CDR3 bases are TGCAGTGCTAGGAGCGAATACGAGCAGTACTTC. Its protein is CSARSEYEQYF.

The chain combines TRBV20-1 with TRBJ1-2, with D hard to call. In germline, CDR1 is DFQATT, CDR2 SNEGSKA (reference sequence). This CDR3 has 14 amino acids. Deletions cut 3 bases from V and 8 bases from J, with 19 bases between. This CDR3 reads CSARGQAALWGYTF. CDR3 bases: TGCAGTGCTAGGGGCCAGGCGGCGTTGTGGGGCTACACCTTC.

The chain links TRBV6-2 or TRBV6-3 to TRBJ1-5; the D is unclear. Trimming stripped 8 bases from V and 2 bases from J, with 10 bases between. The CDR3 spans 13 residues. Germline CDR1 and CDR2: MNHEY and SVGEGT. The CDR3 loop reads CASRIGGNQPQHF. In nucleotides, the CDR3 is TGTGCCAGCCGCATTGGCGGCAATCAGCCCCAGCATTTT.

The chain employs TRBV7-6 and TRBJ1-6; 9 bases agree with TRBD1. The CDR3 runs to 15 residues. Losses at the gene ends were 0 bases for V and 13 bases for J; bases not matched to a gene: 7. Germline CDR1 and CDR2: SGHVS and FNYEAQ. CDR3 residues: CASSLAPGQGFPLHF. CDR3 DNA sequence: TGTGCCAGCAGCTTAGCTCCGGGACAGGGATTTCCCCTCCACTTT.

The V and J genes are TRBV10-3 and TRBJ1-1; D possibly corresponds to TRBD1 (5 bases). The CDR3 sequence is 14 residues long. V was cut by 2 bases and J by 5 bases, with 12 bases left in between. Germline CDR1 reads ENHRY; CDR2 reads SYGVKD. The DNA for the CDR3 is TGTGCCATCAGTGAGATAGGGGATGGGACTGAAGCTTTCTTT. This translates into CAISEIGDGTEAFF.

The CDR3 loop reads CASSVTGISTF. CDR3 sequence (DNA): TGTGCCAGCAGTGTAACAGGGATAAGCACCTTC. The J gene is TRBJ1-2, the V gene TRBV2, with D maybe TRBD1 (6 bases). This CDR3 is built from 11 residues. Germline lookup yields CDR1 SNHLY and CDR2 FYNNEI. Trimming stripped 4 bases from V and 13 bases from J, with 13 bases between.

The chain has TRBV29-1 and TRBJ1-2, with D unclear. Trimming pared 0 bases from V and 2 bases from J, leaving 10 bases between. Germline-derived CDR1 and CDR2 are SQVTM and ANQGSEA. The CDR3 loop spans 14 amino acids. CDR3 region: CSVEDRRQNYGYTF. DNA for the CDR3: TGCAGCGTTGAAGACCGGCGCCAGAACTATGGCTACACCTTC.

V gene TRBV6-1 combines with J gene TRBJ1-1, with 8 nucleotides matching TRBD1. Trimming at V came to 5 bases and at J to 10 bases, leaving 6 bases not matched to a gene. This CDR3 comprises 12 residues. Germline CDR1 and CDR2: MNHNS and SASEGT. CDR3 region: CASSTRQGRAFF. CDR3 sequence (DNA): TGTGCCAGCAGTACACGACAGGGGAGAGCTTTCTTT.

A single count supports this clonotype. The chain joins TRBV25-1 to TRBJ2-1, with D uncertain. The CDR3 covers 14 residues. The V and J ends lost 4 bases and 7 bases respectively, with 14 bases between them. Germline lookup yields CDR1 MGHDK and CDR2 SYGVNS. DNA of the CDR3: TGTGCCAGCAGTGCCCCCCCCGGAGAAAATGAGCAGTTCTTC. It is translated as CASSAPPGENEQFF. The whole variable domain, filled in from reference TRBV25-1 and TRBJ2-1, reads EADIYQTPRYLVIGTGKKITLECSQTMGHDKMYWYQQDPGMELHLIHYSYGVNSTEKGDLSSESTVSRIRTEHFPLTLESARPSHTSQYLCASSAPPGENEQFFGPGTRLTVL.

The chain has TRBV6-2 or TRBV6-3 and TRBJ2-1, with TRBD2 matching over 7 bases. Germline CDR1 and CDR2: MNHEY and SVGEGT. CDR3 length equals 12 residues. The V segment lost 6 bases and the J segment 7 bases; nucleotides outside the gene matches: 3. Here the CDR3 reads CASSWTRNEQFF. The CDR3 DNA sequence: TGTGCCAGCAGCTGGACTAGGAATGAGCAGTTCTTC.

The chain couples TRBV6-1 to TRBJ2-5; D is unclear. The V end was cut by 5 bases, the J end by 3 bases, with 4 bases between. CDR3 length equals 11 residues. Germline-derived CDR1 and CDR2 are MNHNS and SASEGT. The CDR3 spells CASSREETQYF. The DNA of the CDR3 is TGTGCCAGCAGTCGCGAAGAGACCCAGTACTTC.

The rearrangement links TRBV6-5 to TRBJ1-1, with TRBD1 identical over 8 bases. J was trimmed by 4 bases and V by 4 bases; bases with no gene match: 8. This CDR3 has 15 amino acids. Per the germline V gene, CDR1 is MNHEY and CDR2 is SVGAGI. CDR3 nucleotides: TGTGCCAGCAGTTTGAACAGGGGGACAGGCACTGAAGCTTTCTTT. It yields the protein CASSLNRGTGTEAFF.

V gene TRBV20-1 combines with J gene TRBJ1-5; TRBD1 is a possible D gene (5 bases). Trimming left V 2 bases short and J 7 bases short, with 12 bases between. CDR3 length equals 13 residues. Germline loops: CDR1 DFQATT, CDR2 SNEGSKA (reference sequence). The CDR3 spells CSARTGAEQPQHF. CDR3 coding DNA: TGCAGTGCTAGAACCGGGGCTGAGCAGCCCCAGCATTTT.

This rearrangement joins TRBV6-1 to TRBJ1-1; D possibly corresponds to TRBD1 (5 bases). Per germline, CDR1 MNHNS and CDR2 SASEGT. V shed 5 bases and J shed 5 bases, with 21 bases lying between them. The CDR3 totals 16 residues. In DNA form, the CDR3 reads TGTGCCAGCAGTCCCCGGGGGGGACTCAAGGGGACTGAAGCTTTCTTT. This gives the protein CASSPRGGLKGTEAFF.

The genes are TRBV20-1 and TRBJ1-4, with D perhaps matching TRBD1 (5 bases). The ends were cut back, 1 base at V and 10 bases at J, with 25 bases in the middle. The CDR3 sequence is 17 residues long. Germline-derived CDR1 and CDR2 are DFQATT and SNEGSKA (reference sequence). This CDR3 is CSARGALTVQDSVKLFF. The CDR3 DNA reads as TGCAGTGCTAGAGGGGCATTAACAGTACAGGATTCGGTAAAACTGTTTTTT.